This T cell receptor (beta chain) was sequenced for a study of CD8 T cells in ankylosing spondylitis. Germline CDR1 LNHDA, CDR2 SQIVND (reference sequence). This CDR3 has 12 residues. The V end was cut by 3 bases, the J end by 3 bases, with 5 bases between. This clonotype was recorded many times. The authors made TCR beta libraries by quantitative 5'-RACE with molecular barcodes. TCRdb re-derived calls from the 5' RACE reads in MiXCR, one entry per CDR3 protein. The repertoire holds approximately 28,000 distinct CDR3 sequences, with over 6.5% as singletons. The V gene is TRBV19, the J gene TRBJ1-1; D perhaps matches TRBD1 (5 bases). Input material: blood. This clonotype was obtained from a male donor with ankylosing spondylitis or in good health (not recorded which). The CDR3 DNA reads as TGTGCCAGTAGTATGGGGGACACTGAAGCTTTCTTT. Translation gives CASSMGDTEAFF.